The 14 T cell receptor beta chains given below trace back to one sample, sequenced in a study of cytomegalovirus exposure and HLA in healthy donors. PCR used 60 Vbeta primers and 13 Jbeta primers. The repertoire was sequenced with immunoSEQ multiplex PCR; TCRdb's copy has only in-frame clones and lacks some. The sample holds more than 130,000 clones; about four fifths are singletons and the top ten take 2.2%. Sequencing used PBMCs. These receptors were collected from a young man in good health and CMV-seronegative.

This sequence joins TRBV23-1 and TRBJ1-1; the D is unclear. TRBV23-1 counts as an open reading frame of uncertain function. This CDR3 region has 14 residues. V was cut by 7 bases and J by 5 bases, with 17 bases left in between. Here the CDR3 reads CASTLGVPRTEAFF. The CDR3 bases are TGCGCCAGCACCCTCGGTGTCCCGAGGACTGAAGCTTTCTTT.

The table lists this clone with a few counts. This chain links TRBV9 with TRBJ2-1, with 7 bases matching TRBD2. Trimming cost V 4 bases and J 5 bases; bases outside gene matches: 9. Germline V gene lookup returns CDR1 SGDLS and CDR2 YYNGEE. This CDR3 region has 15 residues. The CDR3 DNA follows: TGTGCCAGCAGCCCTGGCGGGAGAGTCGACAATGAGCAGTTCTTC. As protein: CASSPGGRVDNEQFF.

This chain joins TRBV28 and TRBJ2-7; TRBD1 matches 9 bases. Per the germline V gene, CDR1 is MDHEN and CDR2 is SYDVKM. With 7 bases clipped from V and 6 bases from J, the junction kept 16 bases outside the gene matches. CDR3 length: 16 amino acids. DNA for the CDR3: TGTGCCAGCACGCATCGCATTAGGGACAGGGTTCCCGAGCAGTACTTC. Protein: CASTHRIRDRVPEQYF.

This rearrangement joins TRBV6-5 to TRBJ1-6, with a possible D match to TRBD1 (6 bases). CDR1 is MNHEY and CDR2 is SVGAGI in the germline V gene. This CDR3 contains 15 residues. The germline V and J ends were trimmed by 5 bases and 4 bases, with 12 bases remaining between them. CDR3: CASSHRTDYNSPLHF. The CDR3 bases are TGTGCCAGCAGTCACCGGACAGATTATAATTCACCCCTCCACTTT.

This sequence joins TRBV4-2 and TRBJ2-3; TRBD1 agrees at 7 bases. J was trimmed by 1 base and V by 1 base; bases with no gene match: 5. This CDR3 comprises 16 residues. The germline CDR1 and CDR2 sequences are LGHNA and YNFKEQ. The CDR3 sequence is CASSQVTGVGTDTQYF. The CDR3 bases are TGTGCCAGCAGCCAAGTTACAGGGGTAGGCACAGATACGCAGTATTTT.

The chain joins TRBV11-2 to TRBJ2-2; a possible D gene is TRBD1 (6 bases). Trimming shortened V by 5 bases and J by 1 base, and 14 bases separated the two germline ends. The CDR3 extends over 16 amino acids. The germline V gene encodes CDR1 SGHAT and CDR2 FQNNGV. The CDR3 loop reads CASSTPGTLNTGELFF. CDR3 DNA: TGTGCCAGCAGCACCCCCGGGACATTGAACACCGGGGAGCTGTTTTTT.

The CDR3 loop is CASSQVGGIMTGELFF. DNA of the CDR3: TGTGCCAGCAGCCAAGTTGGCGGGATAATGACCGGGGAGCTGTTTTTT. The genes are TRBV4-2 and TRBJ2-2; tentative D call: TRBD2 (6 bases). V shed 1 base and J shed 5 bases, with 14 bases lying between them. In germline, CDR1 is LGHNA, CDR2 YNFKEQ. This CDR3 has 16 amino acids.

V is TRBV19 and J is TRBJ1-5, with D perhaps TRBD1 (6 bases). The CDR3 totals 15 residues. Trimming took off 7 bases at V and 0 bases at J, with 13 bases between the two ends. The V gene's germline CDR1 is LNHDA and CDR2 SQIVND (reference sequence). CDR3 nucleotide sequence: TGTGCCAGTACCCCGACAGGTTATAGCAATCAGCCCCAGCATTTT. It specifies CASTPTGYSNQPQHF.

This clone was picked up one time. An end of the junction does not agree with germline; a read error may underlie this. The chain couples TRBV7-9 to TRBJ2-5; 7 positions agree with TRBD1. The CDR3 is 12 residues long. Germline V CDR1 and CDR2: SEHNR, FQNEAQ (reference sequence). The CDR3 DNA reads as TGTTCCAGCAGCGACAGGGAGACGGCCCAGTACTTC. It is translated as CSSSDRETAQYF.

CDR3 DNA sequence: TGTGCCAGCAGTAAACCCACGGAAACAGGTATAGCTAACTATGGCTACACCTTC. Amino acids: CASSKPTETGIANYGYTF. The rearrangement uses TRBV28 and TRBJ1-2; D perhaps matches TRBD1 (5 bases). From germline, CDR1 is MDHEN and CDR2 SYDVKM. The germline V and J ends were trimmed by 5 bases and 0 bases, with 22 bases remaining between them. The CDR3 is made up of 18 amino acids.

V gene TRBV19 combines with J gene TRBJ1-1, with TRBD1 identical over 10 bases. V lost 7 bases and J lost 5; bases outside the gene matches: 7. CDR1 LNHDA and CDR2 SQIVND come from the germline V gene (reference sequence). The length of the CDR3 is 14 residues. The CDR3 is CASTIDRGRTEAFF. CDR3 nucleotides: TGTGCCAGTACAATTGACAGGGGGCGTACTGAAGCTTTCTTT.

The chain is built from TRBV19 and TRBJ1-2; D is perhaps TRBD1 (6 bases). Trimming cost V 7 bases and J 1 base, with 13 bases left between them. Germline CDR1 and CDR2: LNHDA and SQIVND (reference sequence). CDR3 length equals 14 residues. CDR3 region: CASKVDRLNYGYTF. DNA for the CDR3: TGTGCCAGTAAAGTGGACAGACTTAACTATGGCTACACCTTC.

The rearrangement uses TRBV2 and TRBJ2-5, with 8 bases lining up with TRBD1. The germline gives CDR1 SNHLY, CDR2 FYNNEI. Trimming at V came to 3 bases and at J to 4 bases, leaving 10 bases not matched to a gene. The CDR3 runs 16 residues. In DNA, the CDR3 is TGTGCCAGCAGTGACGACAGGGGAAAGTTTGGAGAGACCCAGTACTTC. Protein sequence: CASSDDRGKFGETQYF.

V gene TRBV5-4 combines with J gene TRBJ1-2, with 9 bases identical to TRBD1. CDR1 SGHNT and CDR2 YYREEE come from the germline V gene (reference sequence). J gave up 4 bases and V 4 bases, and 5 bases lay outside the gene matches. The CDR3 is 14 residues long. The CDR3 DNA sequence: TGTGCCAGCAGCCACATGGGACAGGGCTATGGCTACACCTTC. Translation gives CASSHMGQGYGYTF. Combining the CDR3 with reference TRBV5-4 and TRBJ1-2 gives the whole variable domain ETGVTQSPTHLIKTRGQQVTLRCSSQSGHNTVSWYQQALGQGPQFIFQYYREEENGRGNFPPRFSGLQFPNYSSELNVNALELDDSALYLCASSHMGQGYGYTFGSGTRLTVV.